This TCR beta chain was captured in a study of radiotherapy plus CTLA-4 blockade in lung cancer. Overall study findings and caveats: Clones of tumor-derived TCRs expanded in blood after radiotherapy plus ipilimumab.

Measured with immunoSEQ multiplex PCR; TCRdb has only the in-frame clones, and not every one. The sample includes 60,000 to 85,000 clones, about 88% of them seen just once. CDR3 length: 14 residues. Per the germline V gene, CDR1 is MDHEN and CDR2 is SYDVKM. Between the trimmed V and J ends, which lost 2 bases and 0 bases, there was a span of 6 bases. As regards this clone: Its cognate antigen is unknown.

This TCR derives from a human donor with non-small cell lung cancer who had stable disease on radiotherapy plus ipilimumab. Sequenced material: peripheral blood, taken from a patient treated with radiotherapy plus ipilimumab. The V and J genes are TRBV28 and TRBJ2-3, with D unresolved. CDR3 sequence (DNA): TGTGCCAGCAGTTTACAGGCTAGCACAGATACGCAGTATTTT. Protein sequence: CASSLQASTDTQYF.